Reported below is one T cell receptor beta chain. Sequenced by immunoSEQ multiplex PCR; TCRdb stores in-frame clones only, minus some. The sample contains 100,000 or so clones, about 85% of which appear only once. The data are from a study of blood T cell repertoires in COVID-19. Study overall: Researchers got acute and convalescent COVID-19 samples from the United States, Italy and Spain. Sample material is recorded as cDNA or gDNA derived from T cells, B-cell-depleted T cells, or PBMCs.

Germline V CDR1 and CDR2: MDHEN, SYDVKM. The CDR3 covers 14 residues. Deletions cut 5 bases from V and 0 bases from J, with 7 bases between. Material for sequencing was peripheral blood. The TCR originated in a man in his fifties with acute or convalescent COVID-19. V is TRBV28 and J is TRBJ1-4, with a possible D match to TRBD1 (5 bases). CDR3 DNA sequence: TGTGCCAGCAGTCGGGGGGCAACTAATGAAAAACTGTTTTTT. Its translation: CASSRGATNEKLFF.